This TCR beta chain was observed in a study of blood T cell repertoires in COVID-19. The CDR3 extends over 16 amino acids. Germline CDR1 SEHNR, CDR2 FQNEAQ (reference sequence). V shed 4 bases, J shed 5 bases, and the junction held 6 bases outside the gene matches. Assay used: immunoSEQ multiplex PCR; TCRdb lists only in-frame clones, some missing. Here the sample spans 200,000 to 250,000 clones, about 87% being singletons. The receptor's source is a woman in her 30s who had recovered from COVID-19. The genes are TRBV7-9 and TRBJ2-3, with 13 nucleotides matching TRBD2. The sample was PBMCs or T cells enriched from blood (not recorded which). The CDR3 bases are TGTGCCAGCAGCTCTAGACTAGCGGGGGGTATAGATACGCAGTATTTT. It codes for CASSSRLAGGIDTQYF.